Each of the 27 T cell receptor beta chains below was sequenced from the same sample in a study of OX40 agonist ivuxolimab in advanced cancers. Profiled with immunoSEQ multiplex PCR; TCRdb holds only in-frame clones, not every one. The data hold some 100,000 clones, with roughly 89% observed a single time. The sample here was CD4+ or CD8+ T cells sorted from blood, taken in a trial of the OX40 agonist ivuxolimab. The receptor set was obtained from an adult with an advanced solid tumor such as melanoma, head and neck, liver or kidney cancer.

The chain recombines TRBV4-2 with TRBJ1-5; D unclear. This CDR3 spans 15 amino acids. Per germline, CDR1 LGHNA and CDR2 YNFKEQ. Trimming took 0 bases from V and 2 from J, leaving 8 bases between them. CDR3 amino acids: CASSQDGQGNQPQHF. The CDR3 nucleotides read TGTGCCAGCAGCCAAGATGGGCAGGGCAATCAGCCCCAGCATTTT.

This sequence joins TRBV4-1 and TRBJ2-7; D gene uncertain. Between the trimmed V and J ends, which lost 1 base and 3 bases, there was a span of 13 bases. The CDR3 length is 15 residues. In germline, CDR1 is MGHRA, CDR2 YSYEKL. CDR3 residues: CASSQGPLLFYEQYF. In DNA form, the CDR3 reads TGCGCCAGCAGCCAAGGCCCCCTTCTCTTCTACGAGCAGTACTTC.

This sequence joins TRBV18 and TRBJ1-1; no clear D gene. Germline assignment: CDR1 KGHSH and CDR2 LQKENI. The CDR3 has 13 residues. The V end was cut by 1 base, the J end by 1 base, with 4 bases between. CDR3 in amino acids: CASSPQQNTEAFF. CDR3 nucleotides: TGTGCCAGCTCACCACAGCAGAACACTGAAGCTTTCTTT.

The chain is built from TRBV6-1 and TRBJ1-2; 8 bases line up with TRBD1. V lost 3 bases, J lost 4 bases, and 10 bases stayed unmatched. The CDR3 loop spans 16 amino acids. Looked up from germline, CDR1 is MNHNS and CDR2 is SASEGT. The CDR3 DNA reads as TGTGCCAGCAGTGACGGGGGACAGGCGGCGCGCTATGGCTACACCTTC. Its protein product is CASSDGGQAARYGYTF.

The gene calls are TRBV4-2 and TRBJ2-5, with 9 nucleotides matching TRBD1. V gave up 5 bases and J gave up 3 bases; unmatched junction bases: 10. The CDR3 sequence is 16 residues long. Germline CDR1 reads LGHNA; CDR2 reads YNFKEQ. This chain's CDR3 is CASSYPRRTGEETQYF. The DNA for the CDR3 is TGTGCCAGCAGCTACCCAAGAAGGACAGGGGAAGAGACCCAGTACTTC.

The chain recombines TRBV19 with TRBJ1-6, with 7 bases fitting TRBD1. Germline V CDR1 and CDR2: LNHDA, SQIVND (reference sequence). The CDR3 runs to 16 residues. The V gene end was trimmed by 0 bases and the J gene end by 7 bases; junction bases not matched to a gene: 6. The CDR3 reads CASSIDLTGNNSPLHF. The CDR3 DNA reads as TGTGCCAGTAGTATAGACCTGACAGGGAACAATTCACCCCTCCACTTT.

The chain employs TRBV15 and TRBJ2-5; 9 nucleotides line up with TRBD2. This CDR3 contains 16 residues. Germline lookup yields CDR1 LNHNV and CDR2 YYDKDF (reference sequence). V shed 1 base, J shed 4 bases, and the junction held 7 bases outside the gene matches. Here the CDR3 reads CATSRVASGAGETQYF. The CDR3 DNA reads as TGTGCCACCAGCAGAGTGGCTAGCGGGGCAGGAGAGACCCAGTACTTC.

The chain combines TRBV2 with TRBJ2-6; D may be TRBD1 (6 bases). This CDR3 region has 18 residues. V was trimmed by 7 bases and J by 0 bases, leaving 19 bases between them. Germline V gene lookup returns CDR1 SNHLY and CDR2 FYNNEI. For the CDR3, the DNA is TGTGCCAGCACCAGGGGCTATTCGGACCGCTCTGGGGCCAACGTCCTGACTTTC. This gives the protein CASTRGYSDRSGANVLTF.

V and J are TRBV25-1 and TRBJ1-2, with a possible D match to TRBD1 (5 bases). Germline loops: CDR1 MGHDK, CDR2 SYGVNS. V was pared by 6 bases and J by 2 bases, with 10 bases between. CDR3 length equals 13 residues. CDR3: CASRNSGNYGYTF. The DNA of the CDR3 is TGTGCCAGCAGGAATTCAGGGAACTATGGCTACACCTTC.

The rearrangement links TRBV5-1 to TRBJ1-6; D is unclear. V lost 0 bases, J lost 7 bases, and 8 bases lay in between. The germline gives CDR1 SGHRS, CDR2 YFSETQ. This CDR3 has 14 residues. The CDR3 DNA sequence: TGCGCCAGCAGCTTGGACAGCCGAAATTCACCCCTCCACTTT. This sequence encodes CASSLDSRNSPLHF. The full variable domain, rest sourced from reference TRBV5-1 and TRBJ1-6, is KAGVTQTPRYLIKTRGQQVTLSCSPISGHRSVSWYQQTPGQGLQFLFEYFSETQRNKGNFPGRFSGRQFSNSRSEMNVSTLELGDSALYLCASSLDSRNSPLHFGNGTRLTVT.

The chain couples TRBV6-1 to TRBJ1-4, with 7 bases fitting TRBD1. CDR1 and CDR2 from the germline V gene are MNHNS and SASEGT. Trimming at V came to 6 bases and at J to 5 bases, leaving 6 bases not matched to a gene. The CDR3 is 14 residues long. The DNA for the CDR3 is TGTGCCAGCAGCCAGGGACAGAGAAATGAAAAACTGTTTTTT. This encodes CASSQGQRNEKLFF.

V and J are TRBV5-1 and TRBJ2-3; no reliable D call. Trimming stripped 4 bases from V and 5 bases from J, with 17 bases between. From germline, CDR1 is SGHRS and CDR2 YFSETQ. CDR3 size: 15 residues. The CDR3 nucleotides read TGCGCCAGCAGCACGAACTGGGTTTCAGAAGATACGCAGTATTTT. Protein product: CASSTNWVSEDTQYF.

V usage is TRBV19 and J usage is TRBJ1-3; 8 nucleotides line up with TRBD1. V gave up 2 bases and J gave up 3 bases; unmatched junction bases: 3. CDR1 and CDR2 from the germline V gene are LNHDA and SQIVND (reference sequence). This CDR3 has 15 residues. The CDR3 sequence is CASSIQGALGNTIYF. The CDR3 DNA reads TGTGCCAGTAGTATACAGGGGGCACTTGGAAACACCATATATTTT.

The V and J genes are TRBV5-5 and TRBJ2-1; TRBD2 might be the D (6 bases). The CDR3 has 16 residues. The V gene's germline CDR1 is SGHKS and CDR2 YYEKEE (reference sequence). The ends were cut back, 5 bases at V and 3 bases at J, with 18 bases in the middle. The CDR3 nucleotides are TGTGCCAGCAGTTCACTCGGGGGAGCCGGCTACAATGAGCAGTTCTTC. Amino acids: CASSSLGGAGYNEQFF.

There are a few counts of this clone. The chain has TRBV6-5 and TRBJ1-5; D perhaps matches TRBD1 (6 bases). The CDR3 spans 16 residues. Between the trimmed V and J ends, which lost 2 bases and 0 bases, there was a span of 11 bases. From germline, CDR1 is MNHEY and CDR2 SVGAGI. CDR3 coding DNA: TGTGCCAGCAGTTACGACAGGACTACTAGCAATCAGCCCCAGCATTTT. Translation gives CASSYDRTTSNQPQHF.

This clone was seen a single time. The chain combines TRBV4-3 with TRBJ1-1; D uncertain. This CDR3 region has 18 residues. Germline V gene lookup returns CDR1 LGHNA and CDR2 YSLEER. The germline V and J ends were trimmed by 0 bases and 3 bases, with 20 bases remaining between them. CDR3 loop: CASSQEFYPKRRDTEAFF. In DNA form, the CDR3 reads TGCGCCAGCAGCCAAGAGTTCTATCCGAAAAGGCGGGACACTGAAGCTTTCTTT.

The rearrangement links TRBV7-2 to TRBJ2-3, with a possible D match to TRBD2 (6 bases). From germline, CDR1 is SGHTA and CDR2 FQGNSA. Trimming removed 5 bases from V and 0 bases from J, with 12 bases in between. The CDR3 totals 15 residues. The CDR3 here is CASSIQRVSTDTQYF. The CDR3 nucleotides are TGTGCCAGCAGCATCCAGCGGGTTAGCACAGATACGCAGTATTTT.

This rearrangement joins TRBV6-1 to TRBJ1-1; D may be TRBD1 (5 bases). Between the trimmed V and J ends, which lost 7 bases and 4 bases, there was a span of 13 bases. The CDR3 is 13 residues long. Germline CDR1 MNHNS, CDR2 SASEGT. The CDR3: CASIARRGTEAFF. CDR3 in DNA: TGTGCCAGCATTGCGCGGAGGGGCACTGAAGCTTTCTTT.

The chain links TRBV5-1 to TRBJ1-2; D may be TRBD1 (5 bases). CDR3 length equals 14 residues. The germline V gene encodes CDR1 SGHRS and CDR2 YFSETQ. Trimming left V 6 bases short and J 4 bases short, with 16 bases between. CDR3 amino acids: CASTWEGRAYGYTF. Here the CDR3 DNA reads TGCGCCAGCACCTGGGAGGGGCGGGCCTATGGCTACACCTTC. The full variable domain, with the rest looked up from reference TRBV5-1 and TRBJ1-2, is KAGVTQTPRYLIKTRGQQVTLSCSPISGHRSVSWYQQTPGQGLQFLFEYFSETQRNKGNFPGRFSGRQFSNSRSEMNVSTLELGDSALYLCASTWEGRAYGYTFGSGTRLTVV.

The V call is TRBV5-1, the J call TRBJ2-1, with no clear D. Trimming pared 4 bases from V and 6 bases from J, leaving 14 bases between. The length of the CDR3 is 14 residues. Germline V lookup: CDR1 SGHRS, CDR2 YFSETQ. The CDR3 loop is CASSPPLDINEQFF. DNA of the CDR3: TGCGCCAGCAGCCCTCCTTTGGATATCAATGAGCAGTTCTTC.

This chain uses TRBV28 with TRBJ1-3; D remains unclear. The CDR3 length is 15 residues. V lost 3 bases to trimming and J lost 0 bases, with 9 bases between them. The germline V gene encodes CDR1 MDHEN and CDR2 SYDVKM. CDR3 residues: CASSFGGSSGNTIYF. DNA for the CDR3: TGTGCCAGCAGTTTCGGCGGGAGCTCTGGAAACACCATATATTTT. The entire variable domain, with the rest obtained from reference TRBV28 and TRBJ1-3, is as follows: DVKVTQSSRYLVKRTGEKVFLECVQDMDHENMFWYRQDPGLGLRLIYFSYDVKMKEKGDIPEGYSVSREKKERFSLILESASTNQTSMYLCASSFGGSSGNTIYFGEGSWLTVV.

The CDR3 DNA is TGTGCCAGCAGCTTGGTCCGGGGTGGGGAGACCCAGTACTTC. The encoded protein is CASSLVRGGETQYF. The chain carries TRBV5-4 and TRBJ2-5, with D tentatively TRBD2 (5 bases). Trimming pared 0 bases from V and 5 bases from J, leaving 11 bases between. Looked up from germline, CDR1 is SGHNT and CDR2 is YYREEE (reference sequence). The CDR3 sequence is 14 residues long.

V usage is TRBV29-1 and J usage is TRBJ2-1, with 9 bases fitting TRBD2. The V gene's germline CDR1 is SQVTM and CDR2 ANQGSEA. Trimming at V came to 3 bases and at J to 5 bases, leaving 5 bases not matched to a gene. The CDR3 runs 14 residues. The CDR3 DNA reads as TGCAGCGTTGATGGGACTAGCTTCGACAATGAGCAGTTCTTC. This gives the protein CSVDGTSFDNEQFF.

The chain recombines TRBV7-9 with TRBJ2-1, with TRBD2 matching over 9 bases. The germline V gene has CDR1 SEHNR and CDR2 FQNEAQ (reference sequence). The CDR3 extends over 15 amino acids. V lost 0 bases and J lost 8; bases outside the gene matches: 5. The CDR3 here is CASSLAASGTDEQFF. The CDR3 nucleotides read TGTGCCAGCAGCTTAGCGGCTAGCGGGACCGATGAGCAGTTCTTC. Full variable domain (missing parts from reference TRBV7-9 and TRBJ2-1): DTGVSQNPRHKITKRGQNVTFRCDPISEHNRLYWYRQTLGQGPEFLTYFQNEAQLEKSRLLSDRFSAERPKGSFSTLEIQRTEQGDSAMYLCASSLAASGTDEQFFGPGTRLTVL.

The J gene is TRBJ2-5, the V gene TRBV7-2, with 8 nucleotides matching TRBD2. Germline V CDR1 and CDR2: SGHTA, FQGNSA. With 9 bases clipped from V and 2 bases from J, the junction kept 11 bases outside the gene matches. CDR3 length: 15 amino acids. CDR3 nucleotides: TGTGCCAGTCCCCTCACTAGCGGCACTCAAGAGACCCAGTACTTC. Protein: CASPLTSGTQETQYF.

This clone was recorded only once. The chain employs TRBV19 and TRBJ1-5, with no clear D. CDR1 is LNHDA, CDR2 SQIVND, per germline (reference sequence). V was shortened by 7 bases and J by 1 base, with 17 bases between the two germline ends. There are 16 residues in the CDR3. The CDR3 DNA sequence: TGTGCCAGTAAACCCATGGGAGCGGTAAGCAATCAGCCCCAGCATTTT. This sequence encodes CASKPMGAVSNQPQHF.

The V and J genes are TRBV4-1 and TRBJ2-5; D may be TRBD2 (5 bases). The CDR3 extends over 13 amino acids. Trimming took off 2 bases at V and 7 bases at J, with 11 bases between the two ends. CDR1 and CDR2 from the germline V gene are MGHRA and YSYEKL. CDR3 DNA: TGCGCCAGCAGCCAAAGGCTAGAGGGGACCCAGTACTTC. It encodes CASSQRLEGTQYF.